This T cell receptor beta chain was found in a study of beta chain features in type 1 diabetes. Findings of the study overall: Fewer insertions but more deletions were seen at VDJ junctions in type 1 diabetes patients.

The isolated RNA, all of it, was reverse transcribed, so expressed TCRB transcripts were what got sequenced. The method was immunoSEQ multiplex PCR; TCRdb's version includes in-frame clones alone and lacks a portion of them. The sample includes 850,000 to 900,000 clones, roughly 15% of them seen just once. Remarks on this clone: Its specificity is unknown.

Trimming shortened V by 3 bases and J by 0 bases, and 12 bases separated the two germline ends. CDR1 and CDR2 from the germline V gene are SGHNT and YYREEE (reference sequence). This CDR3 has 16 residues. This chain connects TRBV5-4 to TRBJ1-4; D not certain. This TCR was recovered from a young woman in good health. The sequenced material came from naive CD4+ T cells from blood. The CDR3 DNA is TGTGCCAGCAGCTCCCTGCCGACGGCAACTAATGAAAAACTGTTTTTT. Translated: CASSSLPTATNEKLFF. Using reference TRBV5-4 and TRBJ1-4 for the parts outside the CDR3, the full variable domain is ETGVTQSPTHLIKTRGQQVTLRCSSQSGHNTVSWYQQALGQGPQFIFQYYREEENGRGNFPPRFSGLQFPNYSSELNVNALELDDSALYLCASSSLPTATNEKLFFGSGTQLSVL.